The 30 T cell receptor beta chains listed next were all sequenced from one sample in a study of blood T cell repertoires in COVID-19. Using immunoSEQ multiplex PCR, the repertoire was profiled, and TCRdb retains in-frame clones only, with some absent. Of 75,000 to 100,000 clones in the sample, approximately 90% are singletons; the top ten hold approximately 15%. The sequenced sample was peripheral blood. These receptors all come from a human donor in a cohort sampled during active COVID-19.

The CDR3 nucleotides are TGTGCCACCAGCAGAACCGACAGATGGAGCACTGAAGCTTTCTTT. Protein sequence: CATSRTDRWSTEAFF. The chain carries TRBV15 and TRBJ1-1; D possibly corresponds to TRBD1 (5 bases). CDR3 length: 15 residues. Trimming pared 2 bases from V and 4 bases from J, leaving 14 bases between. Germline V gene data show CDR1 as LNHNV and CDR2 as YYDKDF (reference sequence). Complete variable domain (other parts from reference TRBV15 and TRBJ1-1): DAMVIQNPRYQVTQFGKPVTLSCSQTLNHNVMYWYQQKSSQAPKLLFHYYDKDFNNEADTPDNFQSRRPNTSFCFLDIRSPGLGDTAMYLCATSRTDRWSTEAFFGQGTRLTVV.

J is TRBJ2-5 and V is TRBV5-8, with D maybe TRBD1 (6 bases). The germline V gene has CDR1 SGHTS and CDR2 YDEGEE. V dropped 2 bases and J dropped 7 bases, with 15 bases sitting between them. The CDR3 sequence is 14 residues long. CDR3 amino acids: CASSFSGELGTQYF. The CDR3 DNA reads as TGTGCCAGCAGCTTCTCAGGGGAGCTCGGGACCCAGTACTTC.

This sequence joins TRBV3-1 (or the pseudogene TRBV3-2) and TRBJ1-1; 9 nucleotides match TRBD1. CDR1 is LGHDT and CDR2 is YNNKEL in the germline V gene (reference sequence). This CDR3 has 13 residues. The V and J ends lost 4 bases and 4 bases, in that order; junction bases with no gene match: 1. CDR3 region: CASSRQGVTEAFF. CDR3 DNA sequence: TGTGCCAGCAGCCGACAGGGGGTCACTGAAGCTTTCTTT.

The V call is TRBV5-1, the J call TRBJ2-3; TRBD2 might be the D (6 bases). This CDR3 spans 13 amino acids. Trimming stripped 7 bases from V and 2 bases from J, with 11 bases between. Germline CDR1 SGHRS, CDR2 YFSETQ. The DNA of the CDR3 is TGCGCCAGCGCGGGAATATACACAGATACGCAGTATTTT. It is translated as CASAGIYTDTQYF.

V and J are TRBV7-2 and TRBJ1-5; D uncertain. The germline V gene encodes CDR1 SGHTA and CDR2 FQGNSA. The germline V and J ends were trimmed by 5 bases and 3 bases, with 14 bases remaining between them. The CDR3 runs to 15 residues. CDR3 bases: TGTGCCAGCAGCCCTGGGCGACGGCCCAATCAGCCCCAGCATTTT. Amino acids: CASSPGRRPNQPQHF.

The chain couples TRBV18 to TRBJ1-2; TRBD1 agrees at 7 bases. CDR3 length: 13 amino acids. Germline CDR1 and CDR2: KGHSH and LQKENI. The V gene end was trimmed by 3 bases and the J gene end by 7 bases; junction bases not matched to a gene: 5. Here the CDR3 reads CASSPTGVRGYTF. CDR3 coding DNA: TGTGCCAGCTCACCCACAGGGGTGCGTGGCTACACCTTC.

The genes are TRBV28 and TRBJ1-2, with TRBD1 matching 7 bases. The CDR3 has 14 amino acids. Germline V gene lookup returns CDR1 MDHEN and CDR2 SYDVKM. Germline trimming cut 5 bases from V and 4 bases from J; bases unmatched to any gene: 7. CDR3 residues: CASSTDRESYGYTF. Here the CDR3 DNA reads TGTGCCAGCAGTACCGACAGGGAGAGCTATGGCTACACCTTC.

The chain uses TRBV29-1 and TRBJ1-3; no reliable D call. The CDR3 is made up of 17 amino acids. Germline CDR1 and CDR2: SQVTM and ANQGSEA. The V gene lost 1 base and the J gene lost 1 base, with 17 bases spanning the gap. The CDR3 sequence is CSVEGVGDEISGNTIYF. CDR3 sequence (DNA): TGCAGCGTTGAAGGGGTCGGGGATGAGATATCTGGAAACACCATATATTTT.

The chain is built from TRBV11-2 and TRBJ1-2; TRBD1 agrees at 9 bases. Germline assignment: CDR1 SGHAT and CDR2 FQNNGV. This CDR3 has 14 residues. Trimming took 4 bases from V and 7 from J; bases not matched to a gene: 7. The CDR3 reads CASSSSGQGIGYTF. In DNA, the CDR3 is TGTGCCAGCAGCTCCTCGGGACAGGGTATTGGCTACACCTTC.

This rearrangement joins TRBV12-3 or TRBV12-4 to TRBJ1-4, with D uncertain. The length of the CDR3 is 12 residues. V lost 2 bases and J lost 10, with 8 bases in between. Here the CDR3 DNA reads TGTGCCAGCAGTTTAAGACGGGGAAAACTGTTTTTT. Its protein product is CASSLRRGKLFF.

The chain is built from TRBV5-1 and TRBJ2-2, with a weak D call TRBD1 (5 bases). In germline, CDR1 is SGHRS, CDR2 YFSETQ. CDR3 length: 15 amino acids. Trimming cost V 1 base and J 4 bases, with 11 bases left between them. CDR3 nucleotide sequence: TGCGCCAGCAGCTTGACGCAGGGTGGCACCGGGGAGCTGTTTTTT. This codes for CASSLTQGGTGELFF.

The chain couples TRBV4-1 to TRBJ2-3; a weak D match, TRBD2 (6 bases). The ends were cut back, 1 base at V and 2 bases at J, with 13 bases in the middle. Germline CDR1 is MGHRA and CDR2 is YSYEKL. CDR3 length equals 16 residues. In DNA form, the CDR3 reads TGCGCCAGCAGCCAAGGGGCCGGGAGCCCCACAGATACGCAGTATTTT. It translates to CASSQGAGSPTDTQYF.

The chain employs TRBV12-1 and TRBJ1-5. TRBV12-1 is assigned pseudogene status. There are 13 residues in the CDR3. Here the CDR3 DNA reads TGTGCCAGCACCAAGGAGGTGTTTTGCCCCCAGCATTTT. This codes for CASTKEVFCPQHF.

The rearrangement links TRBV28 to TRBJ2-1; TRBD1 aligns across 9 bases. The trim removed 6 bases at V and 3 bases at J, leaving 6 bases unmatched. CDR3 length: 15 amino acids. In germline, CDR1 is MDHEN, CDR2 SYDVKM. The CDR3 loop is CASRPGQGFYNEQFF. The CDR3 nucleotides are TGTGCCAGCAGGCCGGGACAGGGATTCTACAATGAGCAGTTCTTC.

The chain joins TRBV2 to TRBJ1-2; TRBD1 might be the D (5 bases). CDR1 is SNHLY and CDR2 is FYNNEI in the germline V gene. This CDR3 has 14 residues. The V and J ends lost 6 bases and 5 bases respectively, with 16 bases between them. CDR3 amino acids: CASSDGRAHYGYTF. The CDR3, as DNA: TGTGCCAGCAGCGACGGCAGGGCCCATTATGGCTACACCTTC. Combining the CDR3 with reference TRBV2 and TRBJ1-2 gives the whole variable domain EPEVTQTPSHQVTQMGQEVILRCVPISNHLYFYWYRQILGQKVEFLVSFYNNEISEKSEIFDDQFSVERPDGSNFTLKIRSTKLEDSAMYFCASSDGRAHYGYTFGSGTRLTVV.

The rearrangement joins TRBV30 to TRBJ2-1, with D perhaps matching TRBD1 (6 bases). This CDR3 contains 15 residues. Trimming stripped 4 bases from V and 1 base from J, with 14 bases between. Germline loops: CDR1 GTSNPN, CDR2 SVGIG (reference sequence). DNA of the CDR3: TGTGCCTGGACCAGGGGCAGGGGTTCCTACAATGAGCAGTTCTTC. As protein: CAWTRGRGSYNEQFF.

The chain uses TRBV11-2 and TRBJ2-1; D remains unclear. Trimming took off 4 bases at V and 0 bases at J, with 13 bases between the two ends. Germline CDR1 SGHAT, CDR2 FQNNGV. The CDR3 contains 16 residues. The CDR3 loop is CASSSPPPSSYNEQFF. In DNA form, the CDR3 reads TGTGCCAGCAGCTCCCCGCCCCCGAGCTCCTACAATGAGCAGTTCTTC. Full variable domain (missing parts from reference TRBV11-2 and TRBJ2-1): EAGVAQSPRYKIIEKRQSVAFWCNPISGHATLYWYQQILGQGPKLLIQFQNNGVVDDSQLPKDRFSAERLKGVDSTLKIQPAKLEDSAVYLCASSSPPPSSYNEQFFGPGTRLTVL.

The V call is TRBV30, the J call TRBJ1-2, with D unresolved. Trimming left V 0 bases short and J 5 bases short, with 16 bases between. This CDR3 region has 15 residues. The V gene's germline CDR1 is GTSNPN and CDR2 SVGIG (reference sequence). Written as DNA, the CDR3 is TGTGCCTGGAGTGTAGGAGGGAACCTTTGGTATGGCTACACCTTC. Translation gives CAWSVGGNLWYGYTF.

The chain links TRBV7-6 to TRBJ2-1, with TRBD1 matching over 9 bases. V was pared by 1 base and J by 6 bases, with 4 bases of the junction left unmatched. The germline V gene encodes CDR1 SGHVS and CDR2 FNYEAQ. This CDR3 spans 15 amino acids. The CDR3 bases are TGTGCCAGCAGCTTAGAACAGGGGGCCTTCAATGAGCAGTTCTTC. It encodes CASSLEQGAFNEQFF.

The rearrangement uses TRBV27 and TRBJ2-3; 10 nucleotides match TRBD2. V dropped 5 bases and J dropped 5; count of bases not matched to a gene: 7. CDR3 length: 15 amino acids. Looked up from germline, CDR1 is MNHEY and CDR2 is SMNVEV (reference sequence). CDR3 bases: TGTGCCAGCAGTGGCCCGGGACTAGCGATAGATACGCAGTATTTT. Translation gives CASSGPGLAIDTQYF.

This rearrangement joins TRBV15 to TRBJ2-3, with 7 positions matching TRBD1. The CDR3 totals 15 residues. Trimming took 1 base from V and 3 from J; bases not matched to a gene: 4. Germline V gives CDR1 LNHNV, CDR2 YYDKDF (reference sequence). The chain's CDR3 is CATSRATGRTDTQYF. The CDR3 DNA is TGTGCCACCAGCAGAGCGACAGGGCGGACAGATACGCAGTATTTT.

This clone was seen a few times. The CDR3: CASNRAGQPQHF. DNA of the CDR3: TGTGCCAGTAACAGGGCTGGCCAGCCCCAGCATTTT. The J gene is TRBJ1-5, the V gene TRBV12-3 or TRBV12-4; TRBD1 might be the D (6 bases). The CDR3 has 12 residues. The V and J ends lost 9 bases and 7 bases respectively, with 13 bases between them.

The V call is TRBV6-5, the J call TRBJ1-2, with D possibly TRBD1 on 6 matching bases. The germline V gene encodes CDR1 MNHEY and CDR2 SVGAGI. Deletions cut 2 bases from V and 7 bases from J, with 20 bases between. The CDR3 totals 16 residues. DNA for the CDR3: TGTGCCAGCAGTTACGAACAGGGATTCCTTTTCGGTGGCTACACCTTC. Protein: CASSYEQGFLFGGYTF.

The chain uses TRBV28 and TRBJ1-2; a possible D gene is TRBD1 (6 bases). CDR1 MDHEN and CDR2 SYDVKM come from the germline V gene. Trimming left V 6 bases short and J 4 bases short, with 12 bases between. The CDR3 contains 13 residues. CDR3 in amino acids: CASREGGLYGYTF. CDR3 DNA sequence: TGTGCCAGCAGGGAAGGGGGTCTCTATGGCTACACCTTC.

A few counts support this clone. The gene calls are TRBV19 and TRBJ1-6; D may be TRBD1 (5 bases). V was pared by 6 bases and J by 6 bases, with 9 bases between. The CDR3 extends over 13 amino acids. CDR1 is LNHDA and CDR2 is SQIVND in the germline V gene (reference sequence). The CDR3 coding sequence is TGTGCCAGTAGACCGACAGCTAATTCACCCCTCCACTTT. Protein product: CASRPTANSPLHF.

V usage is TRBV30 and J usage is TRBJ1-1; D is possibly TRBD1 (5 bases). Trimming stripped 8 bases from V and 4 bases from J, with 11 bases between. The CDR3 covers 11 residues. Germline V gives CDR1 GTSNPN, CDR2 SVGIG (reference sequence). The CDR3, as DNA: TGTGCCCGGGCGGGACTCACTGAAGCTTTCTTT. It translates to CARAGLTEAFF.

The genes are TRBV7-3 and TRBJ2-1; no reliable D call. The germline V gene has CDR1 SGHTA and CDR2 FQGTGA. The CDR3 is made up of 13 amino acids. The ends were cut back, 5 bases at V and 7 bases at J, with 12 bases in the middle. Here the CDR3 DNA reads TGTGCCAGCAGCGTAAACGTGAGGAATGAGCAGTTCTTC. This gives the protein CASSVNVRNEQFF.

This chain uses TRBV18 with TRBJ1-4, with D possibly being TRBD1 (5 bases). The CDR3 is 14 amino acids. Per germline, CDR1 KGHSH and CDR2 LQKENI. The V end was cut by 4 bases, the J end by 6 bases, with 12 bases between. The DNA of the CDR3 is TGTGCCAGCTCACTTCAGGGAGGGGATGAAAAACTGTTTTTT. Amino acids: CASSLQGGDEKLFF.

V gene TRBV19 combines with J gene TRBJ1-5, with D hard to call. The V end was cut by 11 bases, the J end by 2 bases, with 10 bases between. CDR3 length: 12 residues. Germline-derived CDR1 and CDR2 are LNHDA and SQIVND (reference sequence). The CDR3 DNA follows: TGTGCCGCGAGCCGGGGCAATCAGCCCCAGCATTTT. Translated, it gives CAASRGNQPQHF.

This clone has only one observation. CDR3 loop: CASSPRTSGGAGYEQYF. The DNA of the CDR3 is TGTGCCAGCAGCCCAAGGACTAGCGGGGGCGCTGGCTACGAGCAGTACTTC. The gene calls are TRBV7-8 and TRBJ2-7; TRBD2 aligns across 13 bases. In germline, CDR1 is SGHVS, CDR2 FQNEAQ. This CDR3 comprises 17 residues. V dropped 5 bases and J dropped 3; count of bases not matched to a gene: 10.